The 19 T cell receptor beta chains given below trace back to one sample, sequenced in a study of control samples from healthy donors and cancer patients. This table comes from immunoSEQ multiplex PCR, and its TCRdb copy is limited to in-frame clones, with some not included. The sample yields tens of thousands of clones, 95% seen once. Sequenced material: blood. These receptors all stem from a man aged 30 to 45 in good health.

The rearrangement links TRBV29-1 to TRBJ1-3; D not resolved. CDR3 length: 13 amino acids. The germline V gene encodes CDR1 SQVTM and CDR2 ANQGSEA. The V and J ends lost 4 bases and 12 bases respectively, with 19 bases between them. The CDR3: CSVGARLGERIYF. The CDR3 region has the DNA TGCAGCGTTGGTGCAAGGCTTGGCGAGCGCATATATTTT.

The rearrangement joins TRBV7-8 to TRBJ1-5; no clear D gene. V was pared by 4 bases and J by 3 bases, with 7 bases between. Germline CDR1 and CDR2: SGHVS and FQNEAQ. There are 13 residues in the CDR3. CDR3 sequence reads: CASSSRPNQPQHF. The CDR3 DNA reads TGTGCCAGCAGCTCCCGACCCAATCAGCCCCAGCATTTT.

The chain links TRBV6-5 to TRBJ2-2, with a possible D match to TRBD1 (5 bases). The V gene's germline CDR1 is MNHEY and CDR2 SVGAGI. V shed 7 bases and J shed 1 base, with 10 bases lying between them. The CDR3 runs to 14 residues. Here the CDR3 DNA reads TGTGCCAGCAAGAGACAGATGAACACCGGGGAGCTGTTTTTT. Translated, it gives CASKRQMNTGELFF.

This clone was counted a single time. The chain has TRBV2 and TRBJ2-7; D is unresolved. The CDR3 loop spans 12 amino acids. Trimming cost V 7 bases and J 0 bases, with 7 bases left between them. Germline V gene lookup returns CDR1 SNHLY and CDR2 FYNNEI. The CDR3 bases are TGTGCCAGCAAGGAGAGCTCCTACGAGCAGTACTTC. It codes for CASKESSYEQYF.

This clone has more than one count but fewer than ten. The chain recombines TRBV6-6 with TRBJ1-2; 7 bases are a match to TRBD1. V was pared by 6 bases and J by 2 bases, with 3 bases of the junction left unmatched. Germline-derived CDR1 and CDR2 are MNHNY and SVGAGI (reference sequence). This CDR3 spans 13 amino acids. The CDR3 DNA is TGTGCCAGCAGGCAACAGGGGAACTATGGCTACACCTTC. It yields the protein CASRQQGNYGYTF.

Worth noting for this clone: A far larger clone is a single base away, which makes a read error likely. Other DNA sequences from this sample encode an identical CDR3 as well. The chain has TRBV9 and TRBJ2-7; 9 positions agree with TRBD2. Germline trimming cut 7 bases from V and 9 bases from J; bases unmatched to any gene: 17. Germline V gene lookup returns CDR1 SGDLS and CDR2 YYNGEE. The CDR3 covers 15 residues. The CDR3 DNA reads TGTGCCAGCCGCGGGGGGGCGGACCGGACTGAGGGGCAGTACTTC. Translation: CASRGGADRTEGQYF.

The chain combines TRBV5-1 with TRBJ1-2, with TRBD1 matching over 7 bases. The germline gives CDR1 SGHRS, CDR2 YFSETQ. V lost 2 bases to trimming and J lost 7 bases; unmatched junction nucleotides: 5. The CDR3 contains 13 residues. In nucleotides, the CDR3 is TGCGCCAGCAGCTTAGGTCAGGGGGTTGGCTACACCTTC. Protein product: CASSLGQGVGYTF.

The chain links TRBV28 to TRBJ2-4; the D call may be TRBD1 or TRBD2 (5 bases each). Germline values: CDR1 MDHEN, CDR2 SYDVKM. The CDR3 runs to 13 residues. Trimming pared 3 bases from V and 8 bases from J, leaving 11 bases between. As DNA, the CDR3 is TGTGCCAGCAGTTTCCGAGGGGTAGACATTCAGTACTTC. Encoded protein: CASSFRGVDIQYF.

V gene TRBV2 combines with J gene TRBJ1-1; 8 nucleotides match TRBD1. The CDR3 is 12 residues long. Germline CDR1 and CDR2: SNHLY and FYNNEI. V trimming: 7 bases; J trimming: 8 bases; junction bases outside the gene matches: 6. In nucleotides, the CDR3 is TGTGCCAGCACCTTGGACAGGGAGGAAGCTTTCTTT. Residues: CASTLDREEAFF.

The genes are TRBV28 and TRBJ1-2; the D is unclear. The CDR3 totals 13 residues. Germline assignment: CDR1 MDHEN and CDR2 SYDVKM. Between the trimmed V and J ends, which lost 5 bases and 4 bases, there was a span of 11 bases. CDR3 nucleotide sequence: TGTGCCAGCAGTACCCAGCTTGGCTATGGCTACACCTTC. Its translation: CASSTQLGYGYTF.

This clone is a singleton in its sample. The CDR3 coding sequence is TGTGCCAACCCGGGACAGAGGGTGGCGAACACTGAAGCTTTCTTT. Encoded protein: CANPGQRVANTEAFF. V usage is TRBV19 and J usage is TRBJ1-1; 7 bases align to TRBD1. Trimming cost V 10 bases and J 1 base; bases outside gene matches: 12. Germline V gene lookup returns CDR1 LNHDA and CDR2 SQIVND (reference sequence). The length of the CDR3 is 15 residues.

The chain has TRBV18 and TRBJ1-4; D unresolved. The CDR3 has 17 residues. Germline CDR1 KGHSH, CDR2 LQKENI. Trimming stripped 1 base from V and 2 bases from J, with 14 bases between. The CDR3 region is CASSPLGPNPTNEKLFF. The CDR3 bases are TGTGCCAGCTCACCACTCGGACCTAACCCCACTAATGAAAAACTGTTTTTT.

The gene calls are TRBV19 and TRBJ1-1, with 8 bases fitting TRBD1. The CDR3 extends over 14 amino acids. Looked up from germline, CDR1 is LNHDA and CDR2 is SQIVND (reference sequence). V lost 5 bases to trimming and J lost 4 bases; unmatched junction nucleotides: 6. In nucleotides, the CDR3 is TGTGCCAGTAGTTCACAGGGGGTCGGCACTGAAGCTTTCTTT. As protein: CASSSQGVGTEAFF.

This chain joins TRBV14 and TRBJ2-1; the match to TRBD2 covers 9 bases. CDR3 length: 15 residues. Germline V CDR1 and CDR2: SGHDN, FVKESK. The trim removed 4 bases at V and 6 bases at J, leaving 7 bases unmatched. CDR3 amino acids: CASSPLIAGVNEQFF. CDR3 sequence (DNA): TGTGCCAGCAGCCCACTAATAGCGGGAGTCAATGAGCAGTTCTTC.

The count of this clone is one. The chain has TRBV3-1 (or the pseudogene TRBV3-2) and TRBJ2-7; D not certain. Trimming removed 3 bases at V and 4 bases at J, with 7 bases between. The CDR3 length is 12 residues. The germline V gene has CDR1 LGHDT and CDR2 YNNKEL (reference sequence). CDR3 in amino acids: CASSQSPYEQYF. CDR3 coding DNA: TGTGCCAGCAGCCAGTCCCCTTACGAGCAGTACTTC.

J is TRBJ1-5 and V is TRBV6-5, with D maybe TRBD1 (5 bases). Germline V gene lookup returns CDR1 MNHEY and CDR2 SVGAGI. This CDR3 has 15 residues. Trimming shortened V by 7 bases and J by 7 bases, and 20 bases separated the two germline ends. The CDR3 region has the DNA TGTGCCAGCAACCCCTGGGGGGGGTCGGGACAGCCCCAGCATTTT. Its translation: CASNPWGGSGQPQHF.

The CDR3 loop is CAWSVQRDQPQHF. CDR3 DNA sequence: TGTGCCTGGAGTGTACAGAGGGATCAGCCCCAGCATTTT. J is TRBJ1-5 and V is TRBV30; D is uncertain. With 0 bases removed from V and 5 bases from J, the gap between germline ends came to 8 bases. The V gene's germline CDR1 is GTSNPN and CDR2 SVGIG (reference sequence). This CDR3 region has 13 residues.

Worth noting for this clone: Distinct nucleotide sequences in the sample also encode this CDR3. The chain joins TRBV19 to TRBJ2-1; 7 bases agree with TRBD2. The ends lost 3 bases at V and 3 bases at J; junction bases unmatched: 2. The germline V gene encodes CDR1 LNHDA and CDR2 SQIVND (reference sequence). The CDR3 covers 14 residues. CDR3 DNA: TGTGCCAGTAGTATTGGGGGGGACTACAATGAGCAGTTCTTC. Its protein product is CASSIGGDYNEQFF.

The chain uses TRBV6-6 and TRBJ1-1; TRBD1 might be the D (5 bases). Germline V gene data show CDR1 as MNHNY and CDR2 as SVGAGI (reference sequence). Trimming removed 5 bases at V and 8 bases at J, with 12 bases between. There are 12 residues in the CDR3. The CDR3: CASSNRGDEAFF. The CDR3 nucleotides are TGTGCCAGCAGTAACCGTGGGGACGAAGCTTTCTTT.